This T cell receptor beta chain was recorded in a study of T cells in Graves' hyperthyroidism and ophthalmopathy. This clonotype was detected a few times. The antigen remains unidentified. V shed 6 bases and J shed 4 bases, with 7 bases lying between them. The CDR3 totals 11 residues. CDR1 is SQVTM and CDR2 is ANQGSEA in the germline V gene. Study-level results: In blood, most of the thyroid clonotypes expanded above 0.001 were also present.

Graves' hyperthyroidism showing no ophthalmopathy progression within 18 months was considered stable. Hyperthyroidism patients were newly diagnosed, had disease duration under 2 months, and were aged 18 to 65 years. Diagnoses were made from clinical symptoms, serum measures (thyroxine and TRAb), thyroid ultrasound and orbital computed tomography. The investigators amplified TCR beta CDR3 regions from RNA transcripts. Using the HTBI primer set, a first-round RT-PCR was run on the TCR CDR3. TCRdb itself ran the multiplex PCR reads through MiXCR, one entry per CDR3 protein. The repertoire consists of around 210,000 distinct CDR3 sequences, with roughly a sixth occurring once and the leading ten covering roughly 49%.

The specimen was blood. This sequence originates from a woman aged 50 to 60 with Graves' hyperthyroidism. The genes are TRBV29-1 and TRBJ2-1; D gene ambiguous. For the CDR3, the DNA is TGCAGCGTCGTCATTTACAATGAGCAGTTCTTC. Its translation is CSVVIYNEQFF.